This TCR beta chain derives from a study of glioma-infiltrating T cells. Trimming removed 1 base from V and 5 bases from J, with 13 bases in between. This CDR3 has 15 amino acids. The germline V gene has CDR1 SEHNR and CDR2 FQNEAQ (reference sequence). Amplification of TCR alpha and beta CDR3 regions from RNA used iRepertoire nested multiplex PCR. TCRdb itself ran the multiplex PCR reads through MiXCR, one entry per CDR3 protein. Of a few hundred thousand distinct CDR3 sequences listed, around 45% were seen once; the top ten hold around 13%. This rearrangement joins TRBV7-9 to TRBJ2-3; no firm D call. This clonotype was sampled from a human donor with low-grade glioma or glioblastoma, undergoing nonglioma brain surgery, or in good health (not recorded which). Sequenced input: glioma tissue, nonneoplastic brain tissue, or PBMCs (not recorded which). The CDR3 DNA is TGTGCCAGCAGCTTAGGCCGCGCCAGCCAAGATACGCAGTATTTT. Amino acid sequence: CASSLGRASQDTQYF.